This TCR beta chain came from a study of vaccination and CD4 T cells after COVID-19. Across the study: Convalescent patients gave post-COVID blood a median roughly 96 days post-diagnosis, range 35 to 161. Blood was drawn a median around 70 days post second dose, range 14 to 241. General study results and limits: Spike mono-reactive clones accounted for 304 of the 307 vaccine-specific clones found in convalescent patients.

V dropped 3 bases and J dropped 6; count of bases not matched to a gene: 8. CDR3 length equals 16 residues. Per the germline V gene, CDR1 is SGHVS and CDR2 is FQNEAQ. This clonotype was observed a few times. As yet, its antigen is unknown. TCRdb itself ran the PCR reads through MiXCR, one entry per CDR3 protein. The sample has about 21,000 distinct CDR3 sequences; 50% to 70% are singletons. The specimen was CD4+ T cells from blood, collected before SARS-CoV-2 vaccination. The clonotype comes from a human donor who had recovered from COVID-19. This chain links TRBV7-8 with TRBJ2-3; TRBD2 matches 11 bases. The CDR3 protein is CASSFRLAGRADTQYF. CDR3 nucleotides: TGTGCCAGCAGCTTCAGACTAGCGGGGAGGGCTGATACGCAGTATTTT.